The rows below give T cell receptor beta chains drawn from one sample of a study of OX40 agonist ivuxolimab in advanced cancers. Here immunoSEQ multiplex PCR was the method, and the copy in TCRdb shows in-frame clones only, minus some. This sample has roughly 87,000 clones; 92% occur once, and the top ten carry approximately 8%. The sample here was CD4+ or CD8+ T cells sorted from blood, taken in a trial of the OX40 agonist ivuxolimab. These receptors originate from an adult with an advanced solid tumor such as melanoma, head and neck, liver or kidney cancer. Each CDR3 is given with its conserved first and last residue. D genes are given only for firm matches. For some rows the clone size is stated as once, few or many, or as a class when expanded; others skip it.

clone_size	v_call	d_call	j_call	cdr3_aa	cdr3_nt
NA	TRBV27	NA	TRBJ1-4	CASSSGWDPGRLFF	TGTGCCAGCAGTTCGGGGTGGGACCCGGGTAGACTGTTTTTT
NA	TRBV7-8	TRBD1	TRBJ1-2	CASSLEGQINYGYTF	TGTGCCAGCAGCTTAGAGGGACAGATTAACTATGGCTACACCTTC
NA	TRBV14	TRBD1	TRBJ1-1	CASSLGPGGTEAFF	TGTGCCAGCAGCTTAGGTCCAGGGGGGACTGAAGCTTTCTTT
NA	TRBV5-6	NA	TRBJ2-3	CASSFGSDTQYF	TGTGCCAGCAGCTTCGGGAGTGATACGCAGTATTTT
NA	TRBV9	TRBD2	TRBJ2-3	CASNPRAGGGTDTQYF	TGTGCCAGCAACCCTCGAGCGGGGGGGGGCACAGATACGCAGTATTTT
NA	TRBV19	NA	TRBJ2-1	CMTTAAGHEQFF	TGCATGACCACCGCGGCGGGGCATGAGCAGTTCTTC
once	TRBV5-1	TRBD1	TRBJ2-4	CASRGQGDDKNIQYF	TGCGCCAGCAGAGGACAGGGAGACGACAAAAACATTCAGTACTTC
NA	TRBV27	NA	TRBJ2-7	CASRQGYEQYF	TGTGCCAGCAGACAGGGCTACGAGCAGTACTTC
NA	TRBV5-1	TRBD2	TRBJ2-1	CASSPWGAGGPQFF	TGCGCCAGCAGCCCCTGGGGCGCGGGGGGGCCGCAGTTCTTC
NA	TRBV14	TRBD1	TRBJ1-6	CASSQNPRDSYNSPLHF	TGTGCCAGCAGCCAAAACCCCCGGGACAGCTATAATTCACCCCTCCACTTT
NA	TRBV21-1	NA	TRBJ2-1	CASSKRRGGSYNEQFF	TGTGCCAGCAGCAAACGGCGGGGGGGCTCCTACAATGAGCAGTTCTTC
NA	TRBV9	TRBD1	TRBJ2-7	CASSVASGGYEQYF	TGTGCCAGCAGCGTAGCGTCAGGGGGCTACGAGCAGTACTTC
NA	TRBV7-6	NA	TRBJ2-1	CASSAEASGNEQFF	TGTGCCAGCAGCGCAGAAGCGAGTGGAAATGAGCAGTTCTTC
NA	TRBV6-5	NA	TRBJ2-1	CASTKNVEQFF	TGTGCCAGCACAAAGAACGTCGAGCAGTTCTTC
few	TRBV6-5	NA	TRBJ1-5	CASSYSGELNQPQHF	TGTGCCAGCAGTTACTCGGGGGAACTCAATCAGCCCCAGCATTTT
NA	TRBV6-6	NA	TRBJ1-5	CASSYTQFNQPQHF	TGTGCCAGCAGTTATACACAGTTCAATCAGCCCCAGCATTTT
NA	TRBV2	TRBD2	TRBJ2-1	CASSETRGGYNEQFF	TGTGCCAGCAGTGAAACTCGCGGGGGCTACAATGAGCAGTTCTTC
NA	TRBV7-9	NA	TRBJ2-6	CASSRQGGYGANVLTF	TGTGCCAGCAGCCGACAGGGAGGTTATGGGGCCAACGTCCTGACTTTC
few	TRBV27	TRBD1	TRBJ1-5	CASTPIGTGNQPQHF	TGTGCCAGCACCCCCATAGGGACAGGCAATCAGCCCCAGCATTTT
NA	TRBV19	NA	TRBJ1-5	CASSTNRVQPQHF	TGTGCCAGTAGTACCAATCGGGTTCAGCCCCAGCATTTT
once	TRBV10-3	NA	TRBJ2-7	CAISVGYEQYF	TGTGCCATCAGTGTGGGATACGAGCAGTACTTC
NA	TRBV4-3	TRBD1	TRBJ1-5	CASSQGRGLSQPQHF	TGCGCCAGCAGCCAAGGCAGGGGGCTCAGTCAGCCCCAGCATTTT
NA	TRBV7-8	NA	TRBJ1-5	CASDPINNQPQHF	TGTGCCAGCGACCCGATAAACAATCAGCCCCAGCATTTT
NA	TRBV6-6	NA	TRBJ2-3	CASSYSAGSPDTQYF	TGTGCCAGCAGTTACTCGGCGGGTAGCCCAGATACGCAGTATTTT
NA	TRBV2	NA	TRBJ1-2	CASSEATGYGYTF	TGTGCCAGCAGTGAAGCGACAGGCTATGGCTACACCTTC